These T cell receptor beta chains were read from a single sample in a study of T cells in Graves' hyperthyroidism and ophthalmopathy. TCRdb recomputed calls from the multiplex PCR reads with MiXCR, one row per CDR3 protein. The profile covers about 380,000 distinct CDR3 sequences, with about a fifth appearing a single time and around 40% taken by the ten largest. Sequencing used blood. These receptor sequences come from a man between 18 and 35 years old with Graves' ophthalmopathy. Both conserved end residues are part of each CDR3. D genes are given only for firm matches. Clone sizes are given selectively: once, few, many, or a class where the clone is expanded.

>13|TRBV5-1|.|many|TRBJ1-1
TGCGCCAGCAGCGGCCAAACTCGGACAGAAGCTTTCTTT
CASSGQTRTEAFF
>10|TRBV2|.|many|TRBJ2-3
TGTGCCAGCGGCCCTGATACGCAGTATTTT
CASGPDTQYF
>17|TRBV3-1|TRBD1|many|TRBJ1-6
TGTGCCAGCAGCCAGGATTGGACAGGGGTCGGTAATTCACCCCTCCACTTT
CASSQDWTGVGNSPLHF
>14|TRBV10-3|.|.|TRBJ2-1
TGTGCCATCAGGGTAGGCACCGAGGGCAATGAGCAGTTCTTC
CAIRVGTEGNEQFF
>13|TRBV12-3/TRBV12-4|.|many|TRBJ1-5
TGTGCCAGCAGAGGGGGAGCCAATCAGCCCCAGCATTTT
CASRGGANQPQHF
>14|TRBV2|.|few|TRBJ1-1
TGTGCCAGCAGTGGGGCAGGGCGTTTCACTGAAGCTTTCTTT
CASSGAGRFTEAFF
>16|TRBV7-9|TRBD2|many|TRBJ2-7
TGTGCCAGCAGCTCTCGACTAGCGGGGGGGCCTAACGAGCAGTACTTC
CASSSRLAGGPNEQYF
>14|TRBV27|TRBD1|many|TRBJ2-7
TGTGCCAGCGGAGTCAACAGGGGGTCCTACGAGCAGTACTTC
CASGVNRGSYEQYF
>14|TRBV3-1|TRBD1|many|TRBJ2-3
TGTGCCAGCAGCCGGGACAGGGGGTCCGATACGCAGTATTTT
CASSRDRGSDTQYF
>16|TRBV5-1|TRBD1|many|TRBJ2-7
TGCGCCAGCAGCCGTCCCGGGACAGCCAGCTCCTACGAGCAGTACTTC
CASSRPGTASSYEQYF
>17|TRBV5-8|TRBD2|few|TRBJ2-7
TGTGCCAGCAGCTCAGATGGACTAGCGGTCCGCTCCTACGAGCAGTACTTC
CASSSDGLAVRSYEQYF
>14|TRBV6-1|.|many|TRBJ1-1
TGTGCCAGCAGTAACCATGAGGCGAACACTGAAGCTTTCTTT
CASSNHEANTEAFF
>16|TRBV11-2|TRBD1|.|TRBJ1-1
TGTGCCAGCAGCTTAGTGACAGGGGCAAAGGGGACTGAAGCTTTCTTT
CASSLVTGAKGTEAFF
>16|TRBV6-2/TRBV6-3|.|.|TRBJ1-1
TGTGCCAGCAGTTACCCGCAGAAAGTGAGGAACACTGAAGCTTTCTTT
CASSYPQKVRNTEAFF
>14|TRBV24-1|.|many|TRBJ2-1
TGTGCCACCAGCCCGGACCGGGGTCTGGATGAGCAGTTCTTC
CATSPDRGLDEQFF
>15|TRBV3-1|.|.|TRBJ1-4
TGTGCCAGCAGCCAATATGAAACAACTAATGAAAAACTGTTTTTT
CASSQYETTNEKLFF
>11|TRBV6-1|TRBD2|.|TRBJ2-7
TGTGCCTATGGGGGGGCCTACGAGCAGTACTTC
CAYGGAYEQYF
>14|TRBV7-3|.|many|TRBJ1-1
TGTGCCAGCAGCTTATTGGGGCTGGGCGGTGAAGCTTTCTTT
CASSLLGLGGEAFF
>18|TRBV5-1|TRBD2|many|TRBJ2-2
TGCGCCAGCAGCGAATTCCCCGGGACTAGGCGGGTCACCGGGGAGCTGTTTTTT
CASSEFPGTRRVTGELFF
>17|TRBV5-1|TRBD1|many|TRBJ1-1
TGCGCCAGCAGCTTGGGACAGGGGGCGGCTACGAACACTGAAGCTTTCTTT
CASSLGQGAATNTEAFF
>15|TRBV5-6|TRBD2|few|TRBJ2-5
TGTGCCAGCAGCCCGCTACTAGCGGTTGGAGGGACCCAGTACTTC
CASSPLLAVGGTQYF
>13|TRBV10-3|.|few|TRBJ1-2
TGTGCCTCGGCCGGGACGGATAACTATGGCTACACCTTC
CASAGTDNYGYTF
>13|TRBV2|.|many|TRBJ1-1
TGTGCCAGCAGTCTAAGTGGGCTCACTGAAGCTTTCTTT
CASSLSGLTEAFF
>14|TRBV3-1|TRBD1|.|TRBJ1-1
TGTGCCAGCAGCGACCGGGACAGGGCCACTGAAGCTTTCTTT
CASSDRDRATEAFF
>16|TRBV24-1|TRBD1|few|TRBJ2-2
TGTGCCACCAGTGATTGGGGACAGGGGTACACCGGGGAGCTGTTTTTT
CATSDWGQGYTGELFF
>17|TRBV7-7|TRBD2|many|TRBJ2-3
TGTGCCAGCAGCCCCACCCGCGGGGGGGCCCCTACAGATACGCAGTATTTT
CASSPTRGGAPTDTQYF
>16|TRBV5-8|TRBD2|.|TRBJ2-1
TGTGCCAGCAGCCGCGGGGGAGCGGGGGGGATCAATGAGCAGTTCTTC
CASSRGGAGGINEQFF
>15|TRBV18|.|many|TRBJ1-5
TGTGCCAGCTCACGAATCTCGGACACCAATCAGCCCCAGCATTTT
CASSRISDTNQPQHF
>15|TRBV19|.|.|TRBJ1-3
TGTGCCAGTACCATCGAGCCCTACTCTGGAAACACCATATATTTT
CASTIEPYSGNTIYF
>15|TRBV7-8|.|many|TRBJ2-7
TGTGCCAGCAGCTTAACAGTAGGAAGCTCCTACGAGCAGTACTTC
CASSLTVGSSYEQYF
>16|TRBV5-1|.|.|TRBJ1-5
TGCGCCAGCAGCTTTCAGGTCGGGATCAGCAATCAGCCCCAGCATTTT
CASSFQVGISNQPQHF
>13|TRBV6-1|.|many|TRBJ1-2
TGTGCCAGCGCCCTCGGGCAGGGAGGTGGCTACACCTTC
CASALGQGGGYTF
>12|TRBV20-1|.|many|TRBJ2-5
TGCAGTGCTAGAGGGGCGCAAGAGACCCAGTACTTC
CSARGAQETQYF
>14|TRBV5-1|TRBD1|few|TRBJ1-1
TGCGCCAGCAGCTTGGAACCACAGGGGACTGAAGCTTTCTTT
CASSLEPQGTEAFF
>11|TRBV6-2/TRBV6-3|.|once|TRBJ2-3
TGTGCCAGCAGTTACGCCGGCCCACTGTATTTT
CASSYAGPLYF
>15|TRBV10-3|TRBD1|.|TRBJ2-2
TGTGCCATCAGTGAACAGGGGGGTTCCACCGGGGAGCTGTTTTTT
CAISEQGGSTGELFF
>13|TRBV11-3|.|.|TRBJ1-1
TGTGCCAGCAGCCCTGATTCGGACCCTGAAGCTTTCTTT
CASSPDSDPEAFF
>12|TRBV20-1|TRBD1|many|TRBJ2-5
TGCAGTGCTTGGGACAGCAAAGAGACCCAGTACTTC
CSAWDSKETQYF
>16|TRBV6-5|TRBD2|.|TRBJ2-7
TGTGCCAGCAGTTACTCGAGCGCGGGGGGAACCTACGAGCAGTACTTC
CASSYSSAGGTYEQYF
>15|TRBV7-8|TRBD1|many|TRBJ2-7
TGTGCCAGCAGCTTAACCGGGACAGGCTCCTACGAGCAGTACTTC
CASSLTGTGSYEQYF
>15|TRBV6-1|.|many|TRBJ1-4
TGTGCCAGCAGTGAAGTGGTCAGGGGTGGTGAAAAACTGTTTTTT
CASSEVVRGGEKLFF
>14|TRBV6-1|.|.|TRBJ2-3
TGTGCCAGCAGAAGTGGTGGCCACACAGATACGCAGTATTTT
CASRSGGHTDTQYF
>16|TRBV2|TRBD1|.|TRBJ2-7
TGTGCCAGCAGCGCCCACCGGGACAGGGGTTTCTACGAGCAGTACTTC
CASSAHRDRGFYEQYF
>14|TRBV7-2|.|few|TRBJ1-1
TGCGCCAGCAGCCAATACTCGGTGAACACTGAAGCTTTCTTT
CASSQYSVNTEAFF
>15|TRBV12-3/TRBV12-4|TRBD1|.|TRBJ1-5
TGTGCCAGCAGCCCAGCGGCAGGGGGCACTCAGCCCCAGCATTTT
CASSPAAGGTQPQHF
>13|TRBV18|.|many|TRBJ2-5
TGTGCCAGCTCACCGACCATCCAAGAGACCCAGTACTTC
CASSPTIQETQYF